Below, one T cell receptor (beta chain) is given with its context. Its antigen remains unknown. The entry originates in a study of beta chain features in type 1 diabetes. Study outcomes and limitations: cDNA-based reads could over-represent cells with high TCR expression. Small HLA sub-analyses could not settle whether HLA shapes TCRB rearrangement.

Sorted cells reached over 95% purity in every population. Germline CDR1 and CDR2: MNHNS and SASEGT. This CDR3 contains 15 residues. Trimming took off 2 bases at V and 5 bases at J, with 14 bases between the two ends. Every bit of the isolated RNA underwent reverse transcription, so sequencing read expressed TCRB transcripts. Clones were sequenced by immunoSEQ multiplex PCR, and TCRdb holds only the in-frame ones, with some missing. Of 310,000 or so clones listed, approximately 10% are singletons. The clonotype was recovered from a woman aged 25 to 39 in good health. Sequencing used naive CD4+ T cells from blood. J is TRBJ2-3 and V is TRBV6-1, with D possibly TRBD2 on 5 matching bases. CDR3 protein: CASSESGIWGDTQYF. The DNA for the CDR3 is TGTGCCAGCAGTGAATCGGGGATATGGGGAGATACGCAGTATTTT.